The 25 T cell receptor beta chains below come from one sample, sequenced in a study of T-cell memory formation after mild COVID-19 (dated by TCRdb to the early 2020s). The library was obtained by 5' RACE. Sequencer: Illumina NovaSeq 6000. In TCRdb, the public reads were trimmed at Q25 with fastp and aligned with MiXCR, with productive beta chains retained. Rows matching on CDR3 protein sequence are summarized as one entry with the most common DNA and genes. This sample holds about 290,000 distinct CDR3 sequences; roughly 18% were observed only once. 23% of the sample is in the top ten clones. The sequenced material came from PBMCs or a T cell subset sorted from them (not recorded which). Receptors originate from a man aged 18-30 years who had mild COVID-19 (a few samples of this study predate the infection). The sample titles of this study are shuffled in the database, so cell type and time point are left out; the donor was told from shared clones.

This clonotype was observed a handful of times. The V and J genes are TRBV11-2 and TRBJ2-1; 10 bases agree with TRBD2. Germline assignment: CDR1 SGHAT and CDR2 FQNNGV. This CDR3 region has 16 residues. The V and J ends lost 5 bases and 0 bases, in that order; junction bases with no gene match: 4. The CDR3 nucleotides read TGTGCCAGCAGCCCGGGACTAGCGAGCTCCTACAATGAGCAGTTCTTC. This codes for CASSPGLASSYNEQFF.

The sample holds a few counts of this clonotype. The chain is built from TRBV11-2 and TRBJ2-7, with D perhaps matching TRBD1 or TRBD2 (5 bases each). The CDR3 is 13 residues long. Trimming took off 6 bases at V and 4 bases at J, with 13 bases between the two ends. Per germline, CDR1 SGHAT and CDR2 FQNNGV. CDR3 in amino acids: CASSLGPAYEQYF. CDR3 DNA sequence: TGTGCCAGCAGTCTGGGACCTGCATACGAGCAGTACTTC.

This clonotype was seen more than once but under ten times. The J gene is TRBJ1-1, the V gene TRBV18, with D perhaps TRBD1 (5 bases). The CDR3 is 16 amino acids. V gave up 8 bases and J gave up 0 bases, with 19 bases separating them. Per the germline V gene, CDR1 is KGHSH and CDR2 is LQKENI. The CDR3 DNA is TGTGCCAGCCGGTCAGGGCTCAGACCTATGAACACTGAAGCTTTCTTT. It translates to CASRSGLRPMNTEAFF.

The V and J genes are TRBV5-1 and TRBJ2-5; 8 bases match TRBD2. V shed 0 bases, J shed 5 bases, and the junction held 9 bases outside the gene matches. CDR1 is SGHRS, CDR2 YFSETQ, per germline. CDR3 length: 16 amino acids. This CDR3 is CASSLEMAGGRETQYF. The CDR3 DNA sequence: TGCGCCAGCAGCTTGGAGATGGCGGGGGGCAGGGAGACCCAGTACTTC.

This clonotype was detected many times. This chain uses TRBV6-5 with TRBJ1-2; D may be TRBD1 (5 bases). This CDR3 has 12 residues. V lost 1 base, J lost 10 bases, and 10 bases lay in between. Germline V gene sequence: CDR1 MNHEY, CDR2 SVGAGI. The CDR3 here is CASSYWGRYYTF. In DNA form, the CDR3 reads TGTGCCAGCAGTTACTGGGGACGCTACTACACCTTC.

The rearrangement uses TRBV10-3 and TRBJ2-3; TRBD2 is a possible D gene (7 bases). Looked up from germline, CDR1 is ENHRY and CDR2 is SYGVKD. Deletions cut 3 bases from V and 0 bases from J, with 10 bases between. CDR3 length equals 15 residues. CDR3 nucleotides: TGTGCCATCAGTGACGCGGGGGCTAGCACAGATACGCAGTATTTT. It is translated as CAISDAGASTDTQYF.

This clonotype was detected only a few times. This CDR3 reads CASSVGIIGTSGGAEETQYF. CDR3 DNA sequence: TGTGCCAGCAGCGTAGGAATCATTGGGACTAGCGGGGGGGCAGAAGAGACCCAGTACTTC. The chain has TRBV9 and TRBJ2-5; 16 bases agree with TRBD2. V lost 0 bases to trimming and J lost 3 bases; unmatched junction nucleotides: 11. CDR3 length equals 20 residues. Germline-derived CDR1 and CDR2 are SGDLS and YYNGEE.

This clonotype has only a few counts. CDR3 protein: CASSLPGLAGFYEQYF. In nucleotides, the CDR3 is TGTGCCAGCAGTTTACCGGGACTAGCGGGGTTCTACGAGCAGTACTTC. This chain joins TRBV12-3 or TRBV12-4 and TRBJ2-7, with 13 positions matching TRBD2. This CDR3 is 16 amino acids long. Trimming took 2 bases from V and 3 from J; bases not matched to a gene: 4.

The chain couples TRBV7-8 to TRBJ1-4; the D gene is possibly TRBD1 (6 bases). This CDR3 has 16 amino acids. Trimming cost V 5 bases and J 0 bases, with 13 bases left between them. Germline values: CDR1 SGHVS, CDR2 FQNEAQ. Here the CDR3 DNA reads TGTGCCAGCAGCCGACAGGACCTAGCAACTAATGAAAAACTGTTTTTT. Protein product: CASSRQDLATNEKLFF.

This clonotype was seen a handful of times. V usage is TRBV7-2 and J usage is TRBJ2-7, with 7 positions matching TRBD1. The CDR3 runs to 14 residues. The germline V gene has CDR1 SGHTA and CDR2 FQGNSA. V was pared by 5 bases and J by 4 bases, with 8 bases of the junction left unmatched. In DNA form, the CDR3 reads TGTGCCAGCAGCGAAGACAGGGTTGCGTACGAGCAGTACTTC. Its protein product is CASSEDRVAYEQYF.

V is TRBV2 and J is TRBJ2-1, with 10 bases lining up with TRBD2. The V segment lost 6 bases and the J segment 10 bases; nucleotides outside the gene matches: 12. There are 15 residues in the CDR3. CDR1 SNHLY and CDR2 FYNNEI come from the germline V gene. The CDR3 loop reads CASRASSGGLLEQFF. CDR3 sequence (DNA): TGTGCCAGCAGGGCGTCTAGCGGGGGTCTGTTGGAGCAGTTCTTC.

In its sample, this clonotype was seen a few times. J is TRBJ2-7 and V is TRBV12-3 or TRBV12-4, with D tentatively TRBD1 (5 bases). V was clipped by 6 bases and J by 4 bases, with 13 bases between them. This CDR3 is built from 13 residues. The CDR3 nucleotides read TGTGCCAGCAGGCCCGCAGGGTCTTACGAGCAGTACTTC. Its translation: CASRPAGSYEQYF.

This clonotype was counted a few times. V is TRBV20-1 and J is TRBJ1-1, with D uncertain. Deletions cut 4 bases from V and 1 base from J, with 7 bases between. Germline CDR1 is DFQATT and CDR2 is SNEGSKA (reference sequence). The CDR3 has 12 amino acids. In nucleotides, the CDR3 is TGCAGTGCTATAGAAGGGAACACTGAAGCTTTCTTT. It codes for CSAIEGNTEAFF.

This chain connects TRBV30 to TRBJ2-7, with D possibly matching TRBD1 (6 bases). Trimming pared 4 bases from V and 5 bases from J, leaving 9 bases between. This CDR3 is 11 amino acids long. CDR1 is GTSNPN, CDR2 SVGIG, per germline (reference sequence). The CDR3 here is CAWNRVHEQYF. The CDR3 DNA reads TGTGCCTGGAACAGGGTCCACGAGCAGTACTTC.

A few counts support this clonotype. A read error may account for a junction end that differs from germline. The chain uses TRBV29-1 and TRBJ2-5; TRBD1 matches at 10 bases. This CDR3 is built from 10 residues. Germline CDR1 reads SQVTM; CDR2 reads ANQGSEA. CDR3 protein: CSVEGDRGHF. The CDR3 DNA sequence: TGCAGCGTTGAAGGGGACAGGGGCCATTTC. Full variable domain (outside the CDR3, taken from reference TRBV29-1 and TRBJ2-5): SAVISQKPSRDICQRGTSLTIQCQVDSQVTMMFWYRQQPGQSLTLIATANQGSEATYESGFVIDKFPISRPNLTFSTLTVSNMSPEDSSIYLCSVEGDRGHFGPGTRLLVL.

This clonotype came up a few times. Written as DNA, the CDR3 is TGCGCCAGCGGCCCGGGGCGGGAGACCCAGTACTTC. As protein: CASGPGRETQYF. This chain connects TRBV5-1 to TRBJ2-5; D may match TRBD1 or TRBD2 (5 bases each). With 7 bases removed from V and 5 bases from J, the gap between germline ends came to 12 bases. CDR1 and CDR2 from the germline V gene are SGHRS and YFSETQ. The CDR3 is 12 amino acids.

This rearrangement joins TRBV7-8 to TRBJ2-6; no clear D gene. Trimming stripped 4 bases from V and 0 bases from J, with 7 bases between. Germline CDR1 and CDR2: SGHVS and FQNEAQ. The CDR3 contains 15 residues. CDR3 DNA: TGTGCCAGCAGCTCCGAATTCTCTGGGGCCAACGTCCTGACTTTC. This codes for CASSSEFSGANVLTF.

The chain joins TRBV20-1 to TRBJ1-2; tentatively, D is TRBD1 (5 bases). The V end was cut by 4 bases, the J end by 7 bases, with 13 bases between. CDR3 length: 12 residues. Germline V gene sequence: CDR1 DFQATT, CDR2 SNEGSKA (reference sequence). The DNA of the CDR3 is TGCAGTGCTACTGACAGTCTGCTTGGCTACACCTTC. Translated, it gives CSATDSLLGYTF.

This clonotype was counted a single time. V gene TRBV4-1 combines with J gene TRBJ1-1; 8 bases map to TRBD1. With V trimmed by 1 base and J by 6 bases, 7 bases remained unmatched. Germline values: CDR1 MGHRA, CDR2 YSYEKL. This CDR3 contains 15 residues. The CDR3 loop is CASSQAGQGISEAFF. The CDR3 DNA follows: TGCGCCAGCAGCCAAGCCGGACAGGGTATCTCTGAAGCTTTCTTT.

The J gene is TRBJ2-5, the V gene TRBV7-2; D gene ambiguous. CDR1 is SGHTA and CDR2 is FQGNSA in the germline V gene. The CDR3 is 15 amino acids. The V gene lost 5 bases and the J gene lost 7 bases, with 20 bases spanning the gap. The CDR3 nucleotides read TGTGCCAGCAGCCCCTCCCGAGACGGGCACGGGACCCAGTACTTC. This translates into CASSPSRDGHGTQYF. Looking up the rest from reference TRBV7-2 and TRBJ2-5 gives the full variable domain: GAGVSQSPSNKVTEKGKDVELRCDPISGHTALYWYRQSLGQGLEFLIYFQGNSAPDKSGLPSDRFSAERTGGSVSTLTIQRTQQEDSAVYLCASSPSRDGHGTQYFGPGTRLLVL.

This clonotype was seen repeatedly, ten times or more. The genes are TRBV6-6 and TRBJ1-1, with D uncertain. This CDR3 has 13 residues. Germline-derived CDR1 and CDR2 are MNHNY and SVGAGI (reference sequence). Trimming took off 1 base at V and 6 bases at J, with 9 bases between the two ends. In DNA form, the CDR3 reads TGTGCCAGCAGTTACTTGTCGGGGTCTGAAGCTTTCTTT. Its protein is CASSYLSGSEAFF.

This clonotype was picked up a small number of times. The V and J genes are TRBV25-1 and TRBJ1-2, with 8 bases identical to TRBD1. CDR1 is MGHDK and CDR2 is SYGVNS in the germline V gene. V lost 7 bases and J lost 6; bases outside the gene matches: 19. This CDR3 has 17 residues. The CDR3 is CASTPAGQGPPTHGYTF. The DNA for the CDR3 is TGTGCCAGCACCCCGGCTGGACAGGGACCCCCAACCCATGGCTACACCTTC.

The rearrangement joins TRBV7-2 to TRBJ2-3, with 7 bases fitting TRBD2. V dropped 1 base and J dropped 1; count of bases not matched to a gene: 5. In germline, CDR1 is SGHTA, CDR2 FQGNSA. The length of the CDR3 is 16 residues. The CDR3 nucleotides read TGTGCCAGCAGCTTAGGCGGCGGGGGACGCACAGATACGCAGTATTTT. The encoded protein is CASSLGGGGRTDTQYF.

This clonotype showed up just a few times. The chain uses TRBV9 and TRBJ1-2, with a possible D match to TRBD1 (5 bases). V lost 4 bases and J 5 bases, leaving 15 bases between the germline ends. The CDR3 has 14 amino acids. CDR1 SGDLS and CDR2 YYNGEE come from the germline V gene. The DNA of the CDR3 is TGTGCCAGCAGCCCAGGGACGGCTGAATATGGCTACACCTTC. Translation: CASSPGTAEYGYTF.

In this sample, this clonotype turned up a few times. V and J are TRBV12-3 or TRBV12-4 and TRBJ1-1; D uncertain. V shed 3 bases and J shed 4 bases, with 9 bases lying between them. The CDR3 has 13 residues. CDR3 protein: CASSFGESTEAFF. For the CDR3, the DNA is TGTGCCAGCAGTTTTGGGGAGAGCACTGAAGCTTTCTTT.